The entry below describes one T cell receptor (beta chain). Its cognate antigen is unknown. Some clones are missing from TCRdb's copy, which holds only in-frame ones; the method was immunoSEQ multiplex PCR. The table lists about 85,000 clones, more than 75% of them singletons, with 13% to 15% in the top ten. As for time point: pretreatment peripheral blood. The data derive from a study of PD-L1 blockade in urothelial cancer. Whole-study context: The number of prior chemotherapy regimens per patient was 0 to 3. Treatment start was followed by blood analysis at 3 weeks (second dose) and again at 6 weeks. A median blood sample held approximately 150,000 T cells and approximately 80,000 unique TCRs.

Notes on the study in general: Tumor-linked clones in blood grew more by 3 weeks in durable-benefit patients.

CDR1 is MNHNS, CDR2 SASEGT, per germline. The CDR3 is 12 amino acids. V lost 7 bases and J lost 8, with 11 bases in between. The chain recombines TRBV6-1 with TRBJ2-2; D ambiguous. The source of this sequence is a man aged 60 to 75 with urothelial cancer. The sample in question was PBMCs, obtained around atezolizumab (anti-PD-L1) treatment. The CDR3 DNA is TGTGCCAGCATTCCCCCACGGGGGGAGCTGTTTTTT. This encodes CASIPPRGELFF.